This T cell receptor (beta chain) stems from a study of T cells after yellow fever vaccination. Study-level information: It was SMART-Seq v4 Ultra Low Input that prepared the fractions with low cell numbers.

The V segment lost 4 bases and the J segment 1 base; nucleotides outside the gene matches: 4. The CDR3 is 16 amino acids. Germline V lookup: CDR1 SGHRS, CDR2 YFSETQ. For TCR, cDNA came from 5'RACE template switching, which added a universal primer site and UMIs. TCRdb itself ran the 5' RACE reads through MiXCR, one entry per CDR3 protein. The table has 400,000 to 650,000 distinct CDR3 sequences, roughly 22% seen once. Notes on the study in general: In post-booster samples, most primary-vaccination clones reappeared (about 97% CD4, around 87% CD8). On re-exposure, the response was weaker but peaked faster, at day 5 versus 15.

This clonotype came up many times. The antigen is not known. J is TRBJ2-5 and V is TRBV5-1; 13 bases agree with TRBD2. This sequence was found in a man aged 18 to 35 who received the YFV17D yellow fever vaccine. The material was PBMCs, obtained less than 25 days after the first yellow fever vaccination. As DNA, the CDR3 is TGCGCCAGCAGCAGACTAGCGGGGGGCCTCCAAGAGACCCAGTACTTC. As protein: CASSRLAGGLQETQYF.